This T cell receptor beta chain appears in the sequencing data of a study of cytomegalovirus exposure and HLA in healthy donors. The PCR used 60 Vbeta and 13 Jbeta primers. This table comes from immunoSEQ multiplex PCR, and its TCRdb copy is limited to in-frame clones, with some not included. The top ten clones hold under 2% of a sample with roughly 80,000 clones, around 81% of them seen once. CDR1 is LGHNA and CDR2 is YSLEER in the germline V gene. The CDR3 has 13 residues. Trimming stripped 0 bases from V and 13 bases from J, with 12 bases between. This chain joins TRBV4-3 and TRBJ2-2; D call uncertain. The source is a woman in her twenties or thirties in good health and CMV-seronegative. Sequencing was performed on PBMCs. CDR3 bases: TGCGCCAGCAGCCAAGATCCCCTCGGTGGGCTGTTTTTT. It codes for CASSQDPLGGLFF.